Following are 32 T cell receptor beta chains from one sample sequenced in a study of long-term antiretroviral therapy in people with HIV. The immunoSEQ assay was v3.0, run at survey level. Assay used: immunoSEQ multiplex PCR; TCRdb lists only in-frame clones, some missing. The repertoire holds around 11,000 clones, with roughly four fifths as singletons. This sample comprised unsorted PBMCs, obtained 1.8 years after starting antiretroviral therapy. The receptors were gathered from a man aged 40-49 years with HIV.

By frequency in the sample, this clone is large (0.1 to 1%). This chain links TRBV29-1 with TRBJ2-1; D remains ambiguous. The V gene lost 4 bases and the J gene lost 8 bases, with 15 bases spanning the gap. Germline V lookup: CDR1 SQVTM, CDR2 ANQGSEA. There are 13 residues in the CDR3. This CDR3 reads CSVVRGKADEQFF. The DNA of the CDR3 is TGCAGCGTTGTTCGCGGAAAAGCCGATGAGCAGTTCTTC.

This clone was seen a few times. The rearrangement links TRBV30 to TRBJ1-1; weak D call: TRBD1 (6 bases). The CDR3 spans 12 residues. Germline V gene sequence: CDR1 GTSNPN, CDR2 SVGIG (reference sequence). V was shortened by 6 bases and J by 1 base, with 9 bases between the two germline ends. CDR3 DNA sequence: TGTGCCTGCGACAGGACGAACACTGAAGCTTTCTTT. This sequence encodes CACDRTNTEAFF.

This clone was seen only once. The chain carries TRBV28 and TRBJ1-5; TRBD1 matches 7 bases. V gave up 7 bases and J gave up 1 base; unmatched junction bases: 13. Germline lookup yields CDR1 MDHEN and CDR2 SYDVKM. The CDR3 sequence is 17 residues long. CDR3 in amino acids: CASKKTGTAASNQPQHF. As DNA, the CDR3 is TGTGCCAGCAAAAAAACCGGGACAGCTGCCAGCAATCAGCCCCAGCATTTT.

This clone is deemed medium-sized (0.01 to 0.1%). The chain employs TRBV14 and TRBJ2-7; D possibly corresponds to TRBD1 (6 bases). CDR3 size: 14 residues. Germline CDR1 reads SGHDN; CDR2 reads FVKESK. V lost 0 bases and J 3 bases, leaving 9 bases between the germline ends. The CDR3 DNA is TGTGCCAGCAGCCAAGAGCAGACAGGCTACGAGCAGTACTTC. The encoded protein is CASSQEQTGYEQYF.

This chain links TRBV19 with TRBJ2-7; 10 bases align to TRBD2. The CDR3 extends over 14 amino acids. Germline loops: CDR1 LNHDA, CDR2 SQIVND (reference sequence). The V segment lost 6 bases and the J segment 7 bases; nucleotides outside the gene matches: 9. CDR3 sequence: CASRQAGGPVEQYF. CDR3 DNA sequence: TGTGCCAGTAGACAAGCGGGAGGGCCGGTTGAGCAGTACTTC.

V usage is TRBV28 and J usage is TRBJ1-4; 9 nucleotides align to TRBD1. The germline gives CDR1 MDHEN, CDR2 SYDVKM. Trimming removed 4 bases from V and 8 bases from J; junction bases left unmatched: 8. CDR3 size: 15 residues. The CDR3 region is CASSSTGQGREKLFF. The CDR3 DNA sequence: TGTGCCAGCAGTTCAACGGGACAGGGAAGAGAAAAACTGTTTTTT.

V is TRBV28 and J is TRBJ2-1; 8 bases match TRBD1. J gave up 5 bases and V 6 bases, and 6 bases lay outside the gene matches. Germline values: CDR1 MDHEN, CDR2 SYDVKM. The CDR3 is 14 amino acids. The CDR3 bases are TGTGCCAGCAGGTGGACAGGGTTTAACAATGAGCAGTTCTTC. Translated, it gives CASRWTGFNNEQFF.

The CDR3 sequence is CASSQPPRGSHGYTF. The CDR3 DNA reads as TGCGCCAGCAGTCAGCCCCCCAGAGGGAGTCATGGCTACACCTTC. This sequence joins TRBV23-1 and TRBJ1-2; D call uncertain. TRBV23-1 is treated as an ORF (open reading frame) with a function not yet certain. V was clipped by 3 bases and J by 6 bases, with 17 bases between them. The CDR3 length is 15 residues.

The CDR3 protein is CASSSRTGARNTEAFF. The CDR3 DNA follows: TGTGCCAGCAGCTCGCGGACAGGGGCGAGGAACACTGAAGCTTTCTTT. V usage is TRBV7-9 and J usage is TRBJ1-1; TRBD1 matches at 9 bases. Germline-derived CDR1 and CDR2 are SEHNR and FQNEAQ (reference sequence). The CDR3 extends over 16 amino acids. Trimming removed 4 bases from V and 1 base from J; junction bases left unmatched: 7. Combining the CDR3 with reference TRBV7-9 and TRBJ1-1 gives the whole variable domain DTGVSQNPRHKITKRGQNVTFRCDPISEHNRLYWYRQTLGQGPEFLTYFQNEAQLEKSRLLSDRFSAERPKGSFSTLEIQRTEQGDSAMYLCASSSRTGARNTEAFFGQGTRLTVV.

The chain uses TRBV12-5 and TRBJ2-5; 10 bases agree with TRBD2. V lost 2 bases and J lost 3; bases outside the gene matches: 6. Germline CDR1 reads LGHNT; CDR2 reads FRNRAP. CDR3 length equals 16 residues. CDR3 protein: CASGLSSGRVEETQYF. The CDR3 region has the DNA TGTGCTAGTGGTTTGTCTAGCGGGAGAGTGGAAGAGACCCAGTACTTC.

The chain carries TRBV7-2 and TRBJ1-5; unclear D gene. The CDR3 is 15 amino acids. Germline lookup yields CDR1 SGHTA and CDR2 FQGNSA. V was pared by 1 base and J by 1 base, with 8 bases between. CDR3 in amino acids: CASSLEGTSNQPQHF. CDR3 in DNA: TGTGCCAGCAGCTTAGAGGGAACGAGCAATCAGCCCCAGCATTTT.

This chain joins TRBV6-5 and TRBJ2-1; TRBD1 might be the D (5 bases). Trimming cost V 0 bases and J 9 bases, with 18 bases left between them. The CDR3 is made up of 16 amino acids. Germline CDR1 and CDR2: MNHEY and SVGAGI. The CDR3 region has the DNA TGTGCCAGCAGTTACTCGAAGGGGTCCGTTTGGGGTGAGCAGTTCTTC. This translates into CASSYSKGSVWGEQFF.

The V and J genes are TRBV5-4 and TRBJ2-7; 13 bases line up with TRBD2. The CDR3 is 14 amino acids. Germline CDR1 is SGHNT and CDR2 is YYREEE (reference sequence). V lost 4 bases, J lost 3 bases, and 1 base stayed unmatched. For the CDR3, the DNA is TGTGCCAGCAGCCGGACTAGCGGGAGCTACGAGCAGTACTTC. Its translation: CASSRTSGSYEQYF. Supplemented by reference TRBV5-4 and TRBJ2-7, the full variable domain reads ETGVTQSPTHLIKTRGQQVTLRCSSQSGHNTVSWYQQALGQGPQFIFQYYREEENGRGNFPPRFSGLQFPNYSSELNVNALELDDSALYLCASSRTSGSYEQYFGPGTRLTVT.

The chain recombines TRBV11-2 with TRBJ2-2; 8 bases are a match to TRBD2. CDR3 size: 15 residues. Germline CDR1 reads SGHAT; CDR2 reads FQNNGV. With 3 bases clipped from V and 5 bases from J, the junction kept 5 bases outside the gene matches. For the CDR3, the DNA is TGTGCCAGCAGCTTTGCGGGAGGCATTACCGGGGAGCTGTTTTTT. This codes for CASSFAGGITGELFF.

The chain employs TRBV11-1 and TRBJ2-7; no clear D gene. CDR1 and CDR2 (germline): SGHAT, FQDESV (reference sequence). V lost 1 base and J 3 bases, leaving 7 bases between the germline ends. The CDR3 runs to 13 residues. CDR3 sequence reads: CASSLGQVYEQYF. As DNA, the CDR3 is TGTGCCAGCAGCTTAGGCCAGGTCTACGAGCAGTACTTC.

The chain links TRBV15 to TRBJ2-7; D is possibly TRBD2 (6 bases). Trimming left V 5 bases short and J 0 bases short, with 14 bases between. This CDR3 has 15 amino acids. Germline assignment: CDR1 LNHNV and CDR2 YYDKDF (reference sequence). The CDR3 DNA sequence: TGTGCCACCAGCCTGGGGGGAGAAAGCTCCTACGAGCAGTACTTC. It encodes CATSLGGESSYEQYF.

CDR3 amino acids: CASSTGTSGRGEQFF. The CDR3 DNA follows: TGTGCCAGCTCAACGGGGACTAGCGGGAGGGGTGAGCAGTTCTTC. The V call is TRBV18, the J call TRBJ2-1, with 16 bases aligning to TRBD2. From germline, CDR1 is KGHSH and CDR2 LQKENI. The CDR3 is made up of 15 amino acids. V gave up 5 bases and J gave up 9 bases; unmatched junction bases: 4.

This clone was observed a few times. The rearrangement joins TRBV13 to TRBJ1-1, with D hard to call. V was pared by 4 bases and J by 2 bases, with 11 bases between. The germline V gene encodes CDR1 PRHDT and CDR2 FYEKMQ (reference sequence). The CDR3 runs 14 residues. In nucleotides, the CDR3 is TGTGCCAGCAGCTCCCTGGACTTAAACACTGAAGCTTTCTTT. This encodes CASSSLDLNTEAFF.

This sequence joins TRBV9 and TRBJ2-5; 11 bases match TRBD2. Germline CDR1 reads SGDLS; CDR2 reads YYNGEE. The CDR3 is made up of 16 amino acids. Trimming cost V 3 bases and J 5 bases; bases outside gene matches: 9. The CDR3 is CASSAFGTSGVETQYF. CDR3 sequence (DNA): TGTGCCAGCAGCGCGTTCGGGACTAGCGGTGTGGAGACCCAGTACTTC.

This rearrangement joins TRBV30 to TRBJ1-1; 7 nucleotides agree with TRBD1. Trimming cost V 2 bases and J 0 bases; bases outside gene matches: 6. CDR3 length equals 15 residues. Per the germline V gene, CDR1 is GTSNPN and CDR2 is SVGIG (reference sequence). The CDR3, as DNA: TGTGCCTGGAGTCCGGGACAGTTTTTGAACACTGAAGCTTTCTTT. It codes for CAWSPGQFLNTEAFF.

The V and J genes are TRBV4-3 and TRBJ2-1; TRBD2 matches 8 bases. With 1 base clipped from V and 6 bases from J, the junction kept 14 bases outside the gene matches. The germline V gene encodes CDR1 LGHNA and CDR2 YSLEER. The CDR3 totals 18 residues. CDR3 residues: CASSQAPSGAGGSNEQFF. Written as DNA, the CDR3 is TGCGCCAGCAGCCAAGCTCCCTCGGGGGCGGGAGGATCCAATGAGCAGTTCTTC.

The chain is built from TRBV4-1 and TRBJ2-7, with TRBD2 matching over 9 bases. The CDR3 loop spans 16 amino acids. The trim removed 3 bases at V and 6 bases at J, leaving 12 bases unmatched. Per germline, CDR1 MGHRA and CDR2 YSYEKL. Here the CDR3 reads CASSQGLALAGREQYF. CDR3 nucleotide sequence: TGCGCCAGCAGCCAGGGTCTCGCGCTAGCGGGACGCGAGCAGTACTTC.

The J gene is TRBJ2-1, the V gene TRBV6-5, with 11 nucleotides matching TRBD2. The junction had 4 bases not matched to a gene; V was cut back by 4 bases and J by 2 bases. This CDR3 is 16 amino acids long. Germline V gene data show CDR1 as MNHEY and CDR2 as SVGAGI. CDR3 nucleotides: TGTGCCAGCAGTTCTCTAGCGGGAGGCACCTACAATGAGCAGTTCTTC. This encodes CASSSLAGGTYNEQFF.

The rearrangement uses TRBV30 and TRBJ1-2; D gene ambiguous. Between the trimmed V and J ends, which lost 5 bases and 6 bases, there was a span of 7 bases. Germline-derived CDR1 and CDR2 are GTSNPN and SVGIG (reference sequence). This CDR3 has 10 residues. The CDR3 DNA is TGTGCCTGGCTAGGTAATGGCTACACCTTC. It specifies CAWLGNGYTF.

This chain connects TRBV20-1 to TRBJ2-1; TRBD2 is a possible D gene (6 bases). With 6 bases removed from V and 4 bases from J, the gap between germline ends came to 7 bases. Germline loops: CDR1 DFQATT, CDR2 SNEGSKA (reference sequence). This CDR3 has 11 residues. The CDR3 here is CSAGGYNEQFF. The CDR3 coding sequence is TGCAGTGCCGGAGGGTACAATGAGCAGTTCTTC.

This chain connects TRBV29-1 to TRBJ2-1; perhaps TRBD1 as D (6 bases). The CDR3 sequence is 14 residues long. CDR1 is SQVTM, CDR2 ANQGSEA, per germline. With 7 bases removed from V and 0 bases from J, the gap between germline ends came to 13 bases. The CDR3, as DNA: TGCAGCGCTCAGGGGAAGAGCTCCTACAATGAGCAGTTCTTC. This codes for CSAQGKSSYNEQFF.

This sequence joins TRBV27 and TRBJ2-1, with D possibly TRBD2 on 5 matching bases. V lost 8 bases and J 8 bases, leaving 16 bases between the germline ends. CDR1 is MNHEY and CDR2 is SMNVEV in the germline V gene (reference sequence). CDR3 length: 13 amino acids. The CDR3: CASFSAGWHEQFF. CDR3 bases: TGTGCCAGCTTCAGCGCGGGTTGGCATGAGCAGTTCTTC.

This clone was observed a single time. The rearrangement joins TRBV5-4 to TRBJ2-3; D is perhaps TRBD1 (5 bases). Germline CDR1 reads SGHNT; CDR2 reads YYREEE (reference sequence). Trimming left V 0 bases short and J 3 bases short, with 14 bases between. The CDR3 extends over 16 amino acids. CDR3 in amino acids: CASSLGGQGRTDTQYF. Written as DNA, the CDR3 is TGTGCCAGCAGCTTGGGGGGCCAAGGTAGGACAGATACGCAGTATTTT.

This rearrangement joins TRBV28 to TRBJ2-2; D is ambiguous. The CDR3 totals 13 residues. From germline, CDR1 is MDHEN and CDR2 SYDVKM. Deletions cut 6 bases from V and 5 bases from J, with 10 bases between. The CDR3 DNA reads as TGTGCCAGCAGGCTTTATTATACCGGGGAGCTGTTTTTT. Translated: CASRLYYTGELFF. Variable domain in full (rest from reference TRBV28 and TRBJ2-2): DVKVTQSSRYLVKRTGEKVFLECVQDMDHENMFWYRQDPGLGLRLIYFSYDVKMKEKGDIPEGYSVSREKKERFSLILESASTNQTSMYLCASRLYYTGELFFGEGSRLTVL.

CDR3 bases: TGTGCCAGTAAGGGACCCGGGACAGGGCCTGGGGCCAACGTCCTGACTTTC. Encoded protein: CASKGPGTGPGANVLTF. V gene TRBV19 combines with J gene TRBJ2-6, with 9 bases lining up with TRBD1. Trimming at V came to 7 bases and at J to 2 bases, leaving 9 bases not matched to a gene. Germline V lookup: CDR1 LNHDA, CDR2 SQIVND (reference sequence). The CDR3 runs 17 residues.

The CDR3 here is CASSAHQGAGYTGELFF. Written as DNA, the CDR3 is TGTGCCAGCAGCGCGCATCAGGGGGCCGGGTACACCGGGGAGCTGTTTTTT. The rearrangement links TRBV9 to TRBJ2-2, with TRBD1 matching 8 bases. The CDR3 contains 17 residues. Per the germline V gene, CDR1 is SGDLS and CDR2 is YYNGEE. V gave up 3 bases and J gave up 3 bases; unmatched junction bases: 10.

A few counts support this clone. The J gene is TRBJ1-1, the V gene TRBV7-6; a weak D match, TRBD1 (6 bases). This CDR3 contains 15 residues. Trimming took 3 bases from V and 3 from J, leaving 14 bases between them. Germline-derived CDR1 and CDR2 are SGHVS and FNYEAQ. The CDR3 nucleotides are TGTGCCAGCAGCTTTGGGGGCGCGAAAGACACTGAAGCTTTCTTT. As protein: CASSFGGAKDTEAFF. The full variable domain, its missing parts supplied by reference TRBV7-6 and TRBJ1-1, is GAGVSQSPRYKVTKRGQDVALRCDPISGHVSLYWYRQALGQGPEFLTYFNYEAQQDKSGLPNDRFSAERPEGSISTLTIQRTEQRDSAMYRCASSFGGAKDTEAFFGQGTRLTVV.